Following are 16 T cell receptor beta chains from one sample sequenced in a study of blood T cell repertoires in COVID-19. Method: immunoSEQ multiplex PCR; TCRdb's copy keeps in-frame clones and lacks some. There are approximately 440,000 clones in the sample; roughly nine tenths occur only once, and 0.7% lies in the top ten. What was sequenced was PBMCs or T cells enriched from blood (not recorded which). These receptors were taken from a woman aged 18-35 years who had recovered from COVID-19.

The rearrangement joins TRBV2 to TRBJ2-5; TRBD1 might be the D (5 bases). CDR1 and CDR2 from the germline V gene are SNHLY and FYNNEI. The CDR3 consists of 15 residues. Deletions cut 2 bases from V and 4 bases from J, with 14 bases between. The DNA for the CDR3 is TGTGCCAGCAGTGAACCCCAGGGATCATCAGAGACCCAGTACTTC. Translated: CASSEPQGSSETQYF.

The J gene is TRBJ2-5, the V gene TRBV4-2; D is ambiguous. Germline V gene lookup returns CDR1 LGHNA and CDR2 YNFKEQ. The V and J ends lost 1 base and 4 bases respectively, with 4 bases between them. The CDR3 is 12 residues long. The CDR3 loop reads CASSQGGETQYF. CDR3 coding DNA: TGTGCCAGCAGCCAAGGAGGAGAGACCCAGTACTTC.

The chain links TRBV30 to TRBJ2-7, with TRBD1 as a possible D gene (5 bases). The CDR3 totals 12 residues. Trimming removed 2 bases at V and 6 bases at J, with 11 bases between. Germline-derived CDR1 and CDR2 are GTSNPN and SVGIG (reference sequence). CDR3 sequence: CAWSPQGGEQYF. In DNA form, the CDR3 reads TGTGCCTGGAGTCCCCAGGGTGGCGAGCAGTACTTC.

The CDR3 nucleotides are TGTGCCAGCAGGAGACAGGTTTCCTACGAGCAGTACTTC. This sequence encodes CASRRQVSYEQYF. The chain employs TRBV12-3 or TRBV12-4 and TRBJ2-7, with a tentative D call TRBD1 (6 bases). The CDR3 consists of 13 residues. Trimming left V 6 bases short and J 1 base short, with 10 bases between.

The rearrangement joins TRBV30 to TRBJ2-7, with 9 bases fitting TRBD1. The V gene's germline CDR1 is GTSNPN and CDR2 SVGIG (reference sequence). V lost 8 bases to trimming and J lost 10 bases; unmatched junction nucleotides: 9. The CDR3 is 11 residues long. The chain's CDR3 is CAAGQGRLQYF. DNA for the CDR3: TGTGCCGCCGGACAGGGGCGGCTTCAGTACTTC.

Concerning this clone: The junction shows a germline mismatch at one end, possibly a read error. The V and J genes are TRBV28 and TRBJ1-2, with D possibly being TRBD1 (5 bases). This CDR3 contains 12 residues. In germline, CDR1 is MDHEN, CDR2 SYDVKM. Here the CDR3 reads CASAHGGRDPLF. In DNA form, the CDR3 reads TGTGCCAGCGCTCACGGGGGAAGGGACCCACTCTTC.

The chain joins TRBV27 to TRBJ1-6, with a weak D call TRBD1 (6 bases). V lost 1 base and J lost 10, with 14 bases in between. CDR3 size: 15 residues. Germline CDR1 MNHEY, CDR2 SMNVEV (reference sequence). CDR3 in amino acids: CASSLLRGAESPLHF. The CDR3, as DNA: TGTGCCAGCAGTTTATTACGGGGGGCGGAGTCACCCCTCCACTTT.

V is TRBV5-4 and J is TRBJ1-6; 10 nucleotides match TRBD1. The CDR3 covers 15 residues. Germline CDR1 and CDR2: SGHNT and YYREEE (reference sequence). J gave up 10 bases and V 0 bases, and 4 bases lay outside the gene matches. The CDR3 nucleotides read TGTGCCAGCAGCTTGGAGGGACAGGGGAACTCACCCCTCCACTTT. Translating gives CASSLEGQGNSPLHF.

This chain connects TRBV3-1 (or the pseudogene TRBV3-2) to TRBJ2-1; 9 nucleotides agree with TRBD2. The germline V gene encodes CDR1 LGHDT and CDR2 YNNKEL (reference sequence). V dropped 3 bases and J dropped 3; count of bases not matched to a gene: 18. The CDR3 totals 20 residues. CDR3 in amino acids: CASSHRLERGANDFYNEQFF. The CDR3 DNA follows: TGTGCCAGCAGCCATCGATTGGAGCGGGGGGCAAACGATTTCTACAATGAGCAGTTCTTC.

V and J are TRBV24-1 and TRBJ2-5, with 11 bases aligning to TRBD2. CDR1 is KGHDR, CDR2 SFDVKD, per germline. The ends lost 3 bases at V and 5 bases at J; junction bases unmatched: 7. The CDR3 length is 16 residues. CDR3 nucleotide sequence: TGTGCCACCAGTGATCCTAGCGGGGGGCGGGAGGAGACCCAGTACTTC. As protein: CATSDPSGGREETQYF.

V usage is TRBV11-2 and J usage is TRBJ1-1; TRBD1 agrees at 8 bases. The CDR3 is 15 residues long. Germline CDR1 and CDR2: SGHAT and FQNNGV. The trim removed 5 bases at V and 1 base at J, leaving 6 bases unmatched. The CDR3 DNA is TGTGCCAGCAGCCTGGCCGGGACAGGGAACACTGAAGCTTTCTTT. Amino acid sequence: CASSLAGTGNTEAFF.

The chain has TRBV3-1 (or the pseudogene TRBV3-2) and TRBJ1-2, with 9 nucleotides matching TRBD1. Germline CDR1 LGHDT, CDR2 YNNKEL (reference sequence). The CDR3 contains 13 residues. V shed 4 bases and J 7 bases; nucleotides not matched to a gene: 4. CDR3 protein: CASSRQGVVGYTF. The CDR3 nucleotides are TGTGCCAGCAGCCGACAGGGGGTAGTTGGCTACACCTTC.

This clone appeared once. The J gene is TRBJ1-2, the V gene TRBV2, with TRBD1 identical over 9 bases. J lost 2 bases, V lost 4 bases, and 5 bases had no gene match. The CDR3 consists of 15 residues. Germline values: CDR1 SNHLY, CDR2 FYNNEI. This CDR3 is CASSADRGFNYGYTF. CDR3 coding DNA: TGTGCCAGCAGTGCTGACAGGGGGTTCAACTATGGCTACACCTTC.

There are a few counts of this clone. The chain uses TRBV7-9 and TRBJ1-1; D unresolved. Germline V gives CDR1 SEHNR, CDR2 FQNEAQ (reference sequence). The CDR3 loop spans 13 amino acids. Between the trimmed V and J ends, which lost 5 bases and 2 bases, there was a span of 9 bases. The CDR3 coding sequence is TGTGCCAGCAGCCCAACTAAAAACACTGAAGCTTTCTTT. It encodes CASSPTKNTEAFF.

The J gene is TRBJ2-1, the V gene TRBV2, with 11 bases aligning to TRBD2. Germline CDR1 is SNHLY and CDR2 is FYNNEI. The CDR3 spans 15 residues. With V trimmed by 6 bases and J by 7 bases, 8 bases remained unmatched. The DNA for the CDR3 is TGTGCCAGCAGCCTACTAGCGGGGGCCGTAAATGAGCAGTTCTTC. Translated: CASSLLAGAVNEQFF. Full variable domain (missing parts from reference TRBV2 and TRBJ2-1): EPEVTQTPSHQVTQMGQEVILRCVPISNHLYFYWYRQILGQKVEFLVSFYNNEISEKSEIFDDQFSVERPDGSNFTLKIRSTKLEDSAMYFCASSLLAGAVNEQFFGPGTRLTVL.

The chain joins TRBV7-6 to TRBJ2-3; 12 nucleotides align to TRBD2. The germline V gene encodes CDR1 SGHVS and CDR2 FNYEAQ. This CDR3 contains 15 residues. V was pared by 5 bases and J by 5 bases, with 5 bases of the junction left unmatched. As DNA, the CDR3 is TGTGCCAGCAGCACCTCTAGCGGGGGGGTAGATACGCAGTATTTT. It encodes CASSTSSGGVDTQYF.